A single sample is the source of the 19 T cell receptor beta chains below, sequenced in a study of T cell changes during pregnancy in multiple sclerosis (dated by TCRdb to the late 2010s). The protocol used for the library was the immunoSEQ multiplex PCR assay. TCRdb provides this immuneACCESS table in a form limited to in-frame rearrangements. Some clones are lacking; in checked studies, under half of them reflect an unresolved V gene, and why the rest are absent is not known. The sample contains about 56,000 clones, around nine tenths of them found a single time. The ten largest clones take up about 5.2% of the sample. The material sequenced was peripheral blood from another person, used as feeder cells. Receptor source: a human donor whose cells served as feeder cells for cultures in a pregnancy study.

The J gene is TRBJ2-5, the V gene TRBV6-5; D not resolved. Germline loops: CDR1 MNHEY, CDR2 SVGAGI. The ends were cut back, 2 bases at V and 2 bases at J, with 9 bases in the middle. This CDR3 has 14 residues. CDR3: CASSYGRMQETQYF. DNA for the CDR3: TGTGCCAGCAGTTACGGACGGATGCAAGAGACCCAGTACTTC.

This clone came up once. The V gene is TRBV28, the J gene TRBJ2-3; D is possibly TRBD2 (5 bases). The CDR3 length is 15 residues. The ends were cut back, 0 bases at V and 2 bases at J, with 9 bases in the middle. Germline V gene sequence: CDR1 MDHEN, CDR2 SYDVKM. The CDR3 DNA reads TGTGCCAGCAGTTTATGGGGCGGGTCCACAGATACGCAGTATTTT. It specifies CASSLWGGSTDTQYF.

The chain combines TRBV19 with TRBJ1-1; D is unclear. The germline V and J ends were trimmed by 3 bases and 10 bases, with 15 bases remaining between them. The V gene's germline CDR1 is LNHDA and CDR2 SQIVND (reference sequence). The CDR3 has 13 amino acids. For the CDR3, the DNA is TGTGCCAGTAGTATTGGTCGGTACGGACGAGCTTTCTTT. Its protein product is CASSIGRYGRAFF.

The chain recombines TRBV5-6 with TRBJ2-7; D might be TRBD2 (5 bases). The CDR3 spans 12 residues. CDR1 SGHDT and CDR2 YYEEEE come from the germline V gene. V lost 4 bases to trimming and J lost 7 bases, with 12 bases between them. The CDR3 DNA reads as TGTGCCAGCAGCCCGACGGGGAGAGAGCAGTACTTC. Amino acids: CASSPTGREQYF. Based on the CDR3 plus reference TRBV5-6 and TRBJ2-7, the full variable domain is DAGVTQSPTHLIKTRGQQVTLRCSPKSGHDTVSWYQQALGQGPQFIFQYYEEEERQRGNFPDRFSGHQFPNYSSELNVNALLLGDSALYLCASSPTGREQYFGPGTRLTVT.

J is TRBJ2-3 and V is TRBV7-2; 7 bases agree with TRBD1. The CDR3 covers 15 residues. Germline CDR1 is SGHTA and CDR2 is FQGNSA. The V segment lost 3 bases and the J segment 5 bases; nucleotides outside the gene matches: 8. DNA for the CDR3: TGTGCCAGCAGCTTGTACAGGGGATTGTTAGATACGCAGTATTTT. It translates to CASSLYRGLLDTQYF. Full variable domain (remainder filled in from reference TRBV7-2 and TRBJ2-3): GAGVSQSPSNKVTEKGKDVELRCDPISGHTALYWYRQSLGQGLEFLIYFQGNSAPDKSGLPSDRFSAERTGGSVSTLTIQRTQQEDSAVYLCASSLYRGLLDTQYFGPGTRLTVL.

The chain uses TRBV2 and TRBJ2-7; either TRBD1 or TRBD2 may fit D (5 bases each). CDR3 length: 14 amino acids. Germline-derived CDR1 and CDR2 are SNHLY and FYNNEI. Trimming removed 6 bases at V and 5 bases at J, with 17 bases between. CDR3: CASSWDGIRDEQYF. CDR3 sequence (DNA): TGTGCCAGCAGCTGGGACGGGATCCGGGACGAGCAGTACTTC.

The chain is built from TRBV2 and TRBJ1-4, with 9 bases lining up with TRBD1. This CDR3 contains 16 residues. Germline lookup yields CDR1 SNHLY and CDR2 FYNNEI. Trimming cost V 9 bases and J 6 bases; bases outside gene matches: 14. DNA for the CDR3: TGTGCCAGTCGGGACAGGGTATCGGAAGTAGATGAAAAACTGTTTTTT. Translated: CASRDRVSEVDEKLFF.

This clone was counted a few times. The chain employs TRBV4-3 and TRBJ2-1, with D possibly being TRBD1 (5 bases). CDR1 LGHNA and CDR2 YSLEER come from the germline V gene. The length of the CDR3 is 15 residues. Trimming removed 0 bases at V and 3 bases at J, with 9 bases between. CDR3 loop: CASSQDGADYNEQFF. CDR3 sequence (DNA): TGCGCCAGCAGCCAAGATGGGGCGGACTACAATGAGCAGTTCTTC.

Only a few counts were recorded for this clone. This sequence joins TRBV15 and TRBJ2-5; D gene ambiguous. Germline V lookup: CDR1 LNHNV, CDR2 YYDKDF (reference sequence). The CDR3 totals 12 residues. Trimming cost V 1 base and J 5 bases, with 5 bases left between them. The CDR3, as DNA: TGTGCCACCAGCAGAGGATGGGAGACCCAGTACTTC. Its protein product is CATSRGWETQYF.

V is TRBV6-4 and J is TRBJ2-6, with TRBD2 matching 12 bases. Germline V gene data show CDR1 as MRHNA and CDR2 as SNTAGT. The V and J ends lost 0 bases and 3 bases, in that order; junction bases with no gene match: 0. The CDR3 extends over 17 amino acids. Here the CDR3 DNA reads TGTGCCAGCAGTGACTCGACTAGCGGGAGTGGGGCCAACGTCCTGACTTTC. Its protein product is CASSDSTSGSGANVLTF.

The genes are TRBV6-1 and TRBJ1-2, with 8 bases matching TRBD1. The CDR3 runs to 17 residues. J lost 5 bases, V lost 2 bases, and 13 bases had no gene match. Germline CDR1 reads MNHNS; CDR2 reads SASEGT. This CDR3 is CASSERGLGTGGYGYTF. CDR3 in DNA: TGTGCCAGCAGTGAAAGGGGCCTCGGAACAGGGGGATATGGCTACACCTTC.

The gene calls are TRBV9 and TRBJ2-2; TRBD1 aligns across 9 bases. V lost 5 bases to trimming and J lost 6 bases; unmatched junction nucleotides: 11. The CDR3 spans 16 residues. Germline V gene lookup returns CDR1 SGDLS and CDR2 YYNGEE. In nucleotides, the CDR3 is TGTGCCAGCAGTCACGAGGGGACAGGGATTTCCGGGGAGCTGTTTTTT. Its protein is CASSHEGTGISGELFF.

The chain carries TRBV7-2 and TRBJ2-5; D is perhaps TRBD2 (6 bases). The CDR3 runs to 13 residues. CDR1 and CDR2 (germline): SGHTA, FQGNSA. Trimming shortened V by 6 bases and J by 5 bases, and 13 bases separated the two germline ends. The CDR3 is CASRRGATETQYF. The CDR3 nucleotides read TGTGCCAGCAGGCGCGGGGCGACTGAGACCCAGTACTTC.

The CDR3 DNA reads as TGTGCCAGCAGTGAAGGATGGGGCACAGATACGCAGTATTTT. It yields the protein CASSEGWGTDTQYF. The rearrangement joins TRBV6-1 to TRBJ2-3; D unresolved. V was trimmed by 1 base and J by 1 base, leaving 6 bases between them. Germline V lookup: CDR1 MNHNS, CDR2 SASEGT. The CDR3 contains 14 residues.

The V call is TRBV5-6, the J call TRBJ2-3; 9 bases are a match to TRBD1. Trimming removed 4 bases from V and 0 bases from J; junction bases left unmatched: 15. This CDR3 is 19 amino acids long. Germline V lookup: CDR1 SGHDT, CDR2 YYEEEE. CDR3 sequence reads: CASSAPWGQGKRSTDTQYF. The CDR3 bases are TGTGCCAGCAGCGCCCCCTGGGGACAGGGAAAAAGGAGCACAGATACGCAGTATTTT.

V and J are TRBV5-4 and TRBJ1-1; D gene uncertain. The CDR3 consists of 15 residues. The ends were cut back, 2 bases at V and 5 bases at J, with 16 bases in the middle. The germline V gene encodes CDR1 SGHNT and CDR2 YYREEE (reference sequence). The CDR3 bases are TGTGCCAGCAGCTTAGGTGATCCGAGAACGACTGAAGCTTTCTTT. It is translated as CASSLGDPRTTEAFF.

The chain joins TRBV6-1 to TRBJ2-3; weak D call: TRBD2 (6 bases). The CDR3 runs 12 residues. Germline CDR1 reads MNHNS; CDR2 reads SASEGT. Trimming took 11 bases from V and 3 from J, leaving 12 bases between them. The CDR3 protein is CACKRGTDTQYF. The CDR3 DNA is TGTGCCTGTAAACGGGGGACAGATACGCAGTATTTT.

V and J are TRBV4-1 and TRBJ1-5; 9 nucleotides line up with TRBD1. The germline CDR1 and CDR2 sequences are MGHRA and YSYEKL. The CDR3 contains 16 residues. Trimming removed 4 bases from V and 2 bases from J; junction bases left unmatched: 6. The CDR3 region is CASSPLGQGGNQPQHF. The CDR3 region has the DNA TGCGCCAGCAGCCCCCTGGGACAGGGCGGCAATCAGCCCCAGCATTTT.

This chain joins TRBV7-8 and TRBJ2-1, with a possible D match to TRBD1 (6 bases). The CDR3 totals 15 residues. Germline assignment: CDR1 SGHVS and CDR2 FQNEAQ. Between the trimmed V and J ends, which lost 1 base and 7 bases, there was a span of 14 bases. The CDR3 region has the DNA TGTGCCAGCAGCTTAGGGACAGCCCAATGGAATGAGCAGTTCTTC. Translated, it gives CASSLGTAQWNEQFF.